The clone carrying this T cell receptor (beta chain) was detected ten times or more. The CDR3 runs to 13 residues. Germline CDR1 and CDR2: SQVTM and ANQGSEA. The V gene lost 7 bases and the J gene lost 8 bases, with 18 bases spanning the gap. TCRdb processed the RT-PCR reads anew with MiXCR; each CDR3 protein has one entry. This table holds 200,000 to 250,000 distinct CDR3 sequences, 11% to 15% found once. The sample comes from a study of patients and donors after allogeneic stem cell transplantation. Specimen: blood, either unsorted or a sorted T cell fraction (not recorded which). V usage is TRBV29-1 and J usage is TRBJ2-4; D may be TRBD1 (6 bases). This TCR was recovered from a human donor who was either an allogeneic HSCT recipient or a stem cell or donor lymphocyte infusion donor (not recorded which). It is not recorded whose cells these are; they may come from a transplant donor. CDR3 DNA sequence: TGCAGCGCCCGGCAACAGGGTGAGGACATTCAGTACTTC. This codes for CSARQQGEDIQYF.